These 30 T cell receptor beta chains share one sample of origin, sequenced in a study of identical twins. TCRdb used MiXCR to reprocess the 5' RACE reads, holding one entry per CDR3 protein. This table holds fewer than 250,000 distinct CDR3 sequences, around 9.6% found once. The sample consisted of memory (CD45RO+) T cells sorted from blood. Every receptor here comes from a woman aged 18 to 35 in good health.

The chain carries TRBV5-1 and TRBJ2-7; the D gene is possibly TRBD2 (6 bases). Germline V gene data show CDR1 as SGHRS and CDR2 as YFSETQ. The ends were cut back, 4 bases at V and 5 bases at J, with 19 bases in the middle. The CDR3 extends over 15 amino acids. CDR3 DNA sequence: TGCGCCAGCAGCCTGGAGGGCCGAGTTATCCACGAGCAGTACTTC. Protein sequence: CASSLEGRVIHEQYF.

In its sample, this clonotype was seen a few times. The DNA of the CDR3 is TGTGCCAGCAGTTTAAACGGGGATTCCTACGAGCAGTACTTC. Protein sequence: CASSLNGDSYEQYF. J is TRBJ2-7 and V is TRBV27, with a tentative D call TRBD2 (5 bases). The germline V and J ends were trimmed by 2 bases and 1 base, with 9 bases remaining between them. The CDR3 extends over 14 amino acids. Germline V gives CDR1 MNHEY, CDR2 SMNVEV (reference sequence).

The CDR3 bases are TGTGCCAGCAGTTACTCGGGGTCCTTGGACAGATCCTACGAGCAGTACTTC. Encoded protein: CASSYSGSLDRSYEQYF. The chain employs TRBV6-2 or TRBV6-3 and TRBJ2-7; D possibly corresponds to TRBD1 (6 bases). The CDR3 covers 17 residues. CDR1 and CDR2 from the germline V gene are MNHEY and SVGEGT. Between the trimmed V and J ends, which lost 0 bases and 1 base, there was a span of 16 bases.

The sample holds a few counts of this clonotype. This sequence joins TRBV10-3 and TRBJ2-5, with TRBD2 identical over 10 bases. Germline-derived CDR1 and CDR2 are ENHRY and SYGVKD. The CDR3 totals 15 residues. The ends lost 8 bases at V and 2 bases at J; junction bases unmatched: 8. The CDR3 sequence is CAIPRTSGEQETQYF. In DNA, the CDR3 is TGTGCCATCCCCCGGACTAGCGGAGAACAAGAGACCCAGTACTTC.

The chain recombines TRBV2 with TRBJ2-5, with D perhaps matching TRBD2 (5 bases). CDR1 is SNHLY, CDR2 FYNNEI, per germline. CDR3 size: 13 residues. Trimming took 7 bases from V and 5 from J, leaving 14 bases between them. Here the CDR3 reads CASTKEVRETQYF. The CDR3 DNA follows: TGTGCCAGCACCAAGGAGGTACGGGAGACCCAGTACTTC.

In its sample, this clonotype was seen many times. The chain joins TRBV12-3 or TRBV12-4 to TRBJ2-3, with TRBD2 matching 7 bases. V lost 6 bases and J lost 1; bases outside the gene matches: 4. The length of the CDR3 is 14 residues. CDR3 sequence: CASSPTSGTDTQYF. CDR3 bases: TGTGCCAGCAGCCCCACTAGCGGCACAGATACGCAGTATTTT.

Ten or more counts support this clonotype. CDR3 bases: TGTGCCTGGTCACTAGCGGGAGAGACCCAGTACTTC. Protein product: CAWSLAGETQYF. This chain joins TRBV30 and TRBJ2-5, with TRBD2 identical over 9 bases. Unmatched junction bases numbered 2, after V lost 5 bases and J lost 4 bases. Germline loops: CDR1 GTSNPN, CDR2 SVGIG (reference sequence). This CDR3 is 12 amino acids long. Using reference TRBV30 and TRBJ2-5 for the parts outside the CDR3, the full variable domain is SQTIHQWPATLVQPVGSPLSLECTVEGTSNPNLYWYRQAAGRGLQLLFYSVGIGQISSEVPQNLSASRPQDRQFILSSKKLLLSDSGFYLCAWSLAGETQYFGPGTRLLVL.

The V gene is TRBV20-1, the J gene TRBJ2-5, with TRBD2 matching over 8 bases. V lost 5 bases, J lost 3 bases, and 5 bases stayed unmatched. This CDR3 is built from 13 residues. CDR1 and CDR2 (germline): DFQATT, SNEGSKA (reference sequence). As DNA, the CDR3 is TGCAGTGCTCGCGGGGGGATCAAAGAGACCCAGTACTTC. This encodes CSARGGIKETQYF.

The chain uses TRBV29-1 and TRBJ2-7; 8 bases map to TRBD2. The CDR3 contains 13 residues. The V segment lost 6 bases and the J segment 2 bases; nucleotides outside the gene matches: 6. Germline V CDR1 and CDR2: SQVTM, ANQGSEA. The CDR3 loop is CSVPGGGAYEQYF. CDR3 DNA sequence: TGCAGCGTCCCCGGGGGGGGCGCCTACGAGCAGTACTTC.

This clonotype was counted ten times or more. The V call is TRBV11-2, the J call TRBJ2-5; possible D gene TRBD2, 5 bases. Germline V gene data show CDR1 as SGHAT and CDR2 as FQNNGV. V was cut by 4 bases and J by 1 base, with 16 bases left in between. The CDR3 is 16 residues long. The CDR3 DNA is TGTGCCAGCAGCTATCGAGAGGGAGCGATCCAAGAGACCCAGTACTTC. It specifies CASSYREGAIQETQYF.

This clonotype was observed many times. V usage is TRBV5-1 and J usage is TRBJ1-1; TRBD1 is a possible D gene (5 bases). The CDR3 has 15 residues. V gave up 6 bases and J gave up 1 base, with 16 bases separating them. Germline V gene sequence: CDR1 SGHRS, CDR2 YFSETQ. The CDR3 DNA is TGCGCCAGCACCTACCCGGGACGGAAGAACACTGAAGCTTTCTTT. This sequence encodes CASTYPGRKNTEAFF.

This clonotype was seen a handful of times. The rearrangement joins TRBV5-1 to TRBJ1-6; D not resolved. The CDR3 totals 12 residues. Germline CDR1 reads SGHRS; CDR2 reads YFSETQ. Deletions cut 2 bases from V and 8 bases from J, with 5 bases between. The CDR3 region has the DNA TGCGCCAGCAGCTTCGGCGATTCACCCCTCCACTTT. This sequence encodes CASSFGDSPLHF. The full variable domain, its missing parts supplied by reference TRBV5-1 and TRBJ1-6, is KAGVTQTPRYLIKTRGQQVTLSCSPISGHRSVSWYQQTPGQGLQFLFEYFSETQRNKGNFPGRFSGRQFSNSRSEMNVSTLELGDSALYLCASSFGDSPLHFGNGTRLTVT.

The V gene is TRBV25-1, the J gene TRBJ2-2, with 9 bases identical to TRBD1. The J segment lost 6 bases and the V segment lost 1 base, leaving 9 bases of the junction unmatched. Germline CDR1 reads MGHDK; CDR2 reads SYGVNS. CDR3 size: 17 residues. The CDR3 is CASSESFPGQGAGELFF. CDR3 nucleotides: TGTGCCAGCAGTGAATCATTCCCGGGACAGGGAGCCGGGGAGCTGTTTTTT.

The chain recombines TRBV12-3 or TRBV12-4 with TRBJ1-5, with D tentatively TRBD1 (6 bases). V was shortened by 2 bases and J by 4 bases, with 9 bases between the two germline ends. The CDR3 sequence is 14 residues long. Written as DNA, the CDR3 is TGTGCCAGCAGTTTACGGGGGGCGAATCAGCCCCAGCATTTT. This encodes CASSLRGANQPQHF.

In its sample, this clonotype was seen a few times. The chain uses TRBV20-1 and TRBJ1-2; possible D gene TRBD1, 5 bases. Trimming took 5 bases from V and 6 from J, leaving 25 bases between them. The CDR3 extends over 16 amino acids. Germline V CDR1 and CDR2: DFQATT, SNEGSKA (reference sequence). The CDR3 region is CSAPPGPQGSLDGYTF. The CDR3 bases are TGCAGTGCTCCACCGGGCCCCCAGGGTTCCTTGGATGGCTACACCTTC.

Ten or more counts support this clonotype. The chain recombines TRBV21-1 with TRBJ2-7; TRBD1, the table's D call, was not compared with the DNA. TRBV21-1 is a pseudogene segment. The CDR3 runs to 12 residues. This CDR3 reads CASPPQGYEQYF. In nucleotides, the CDR3 is TGTGCCAGCCCCCCACAGGGGTACGAGCAGTACTTC.

V gene TRBV10-3 combines with J gene TRBJ1-2, with D uncertain. This CDR3 spans 12 amino acids. The ends were cut back, 6 bases at V and 4 bases at J, with 9 bases in the middle. Looked up from germline, CDR1 is ENHRY and CDR2 is SYGVKD. The CDR3 DNA reads TGTGCCATCAGGAAGAGCGCCTATGGCTACACCTTC. It specifies CAIRKSAYGYTF.

There are a few counts of this clonotype. The V gene is TRBV6-6, the J gene TRBJ1-2; D is uncertain. Germline loops: CDR1 MNHNY, CDR2 SVGAGI (reference sequence). This CDR3 is 11 amino acids long. The V and J ends lost 4 bases and 8 bases respectively, with 8 bases between them. The CDR3 reads CASSSPEGYTF. The CDR3 nucleotides read TGTGCCAGCAGTTCCCCAGAAGGCTACACCTTC.

V and J are TRBV4-3 and TRBJ2-3, with 7 positions matching TRBD2. Germline-derived CDR1 and CDR2 are LGHNA and YSLEER. Trimming at V came to 4 bases and at J to 0 bases, leaving 7 bases not matched to a gene. This CDR3 has 16 amino acids. The CDR3 sequence: CASSPSGGFSTDTQYF. The CDR3 coding sequence is TGCGCCAGCAGCCCCTCCGGGGGGTTTAGCACAGATACGCAGTATTTT.

V and J are TRBV7-8 and TRBJ2-7; TRBD1 matches at 9 bases. CDR3 length: 14 residues. Germline values: CDR1 SGHVS, CDR2 FQNEAQ. Losses at the gene ends were 6 bases for V and 5 bases for J; bases not matched to a gene: 8. The CDR3 DNA reads TGTGCCAGCAGATTTACAGGGGGCACCGACGAGCAGTACTTC. Its protein product is CASRFTGGTDEQYF.

The chain recombines TRBV11-2 with TRBJ2-7, with 8 nucleotides matching TRBD2. This CDR3 comprises 16 residues. V was clipped by 1 base and J by 6 bases; unmatched bases: 11. Germline assignment: CDR1 SGHAT and CDR2 FQNNGV. The CDR3 loop is CASSLVTSGRWGEQYF. The CDR3 DNA follows: TGTGCCAGCAGCTTAGTAACGAGCGGGAGATGGGGCGAGCAGTACTTC. The full variable domain, its missing parts supplied by reference TRBV11-2 and TRBJ2-7, is EAGVAQSPRYKIIEKRQSVAFWCNPISGHATLYWYQQILGQGPKLLIQFQNNGVVDDSQLPKDRFSAERLKGVDSTLKIQPAKLEDSAVYLCASSLVTSGRWGEQYFGPGTRLTVT.

This clonotype has more than one count but fewer than ten. The J gene is TRBJ1-4, the V gene TRBV24-1; a possible D gene is TRBD1 (5 bases). Germline V gives CDR1 KGHDR, CDR2 SFDVKD. This CDR3 region has 13 residues. V lost 9 bases, J lost 8 bases, and 15 bases lay in between. The CDR3 loop is CATPPGAHEKLFF. In nucleotides, the CDR3 is TGTGCCACCCCCCCCGGGGCTCACGAAAAACTGTTTTTT.

This clonotype was found many times. The rearrangement links TRBV5-1 to TRBJ2-6, with no clear D. Trimming removed 0 bases from V and 0 bases from J, with 7 bases in between. Germline CDR1 SGHRS, CDR2 YFSETQ. This CDR3 is built from 16 residues. Here the CDR3 reads CASSLVQLSGANVLTF. For the CDR3, the DNA is TGCGCCAGCAGCTTGGTGCAGCTCTCTGGGGCCAACGTCCTGACTTTC. Full variable domain (outside the CDR3, taken from reference TRBV5-1 and TRBJ2-6): KAGVTQTPRYLIKTRGQQVTLSCSPISGHRSVSWYQQTPGQGLQFLFEYFSETQRNKGNFPGRFSGRQFSNSRSEMNVSTLELGDSALYLCASSLVQLSGANVLTFGAGSRLTVL.

The chain uses TRBV4-3 and TRBJ1-3; 8 bases align to TRBD1. Per the germline V gene, CDR1 is LGHNA and CDR2 is YSLEER. V lost 3 bases to trimming and J lost 7 bases; unmatched junction nucleotides: 14. The CDR3 sequence is 17 residues long. The CDR3 loop is CASSHTSGQGIGNTIYF. CDR3 coding DNA: TGCGCCAGCAGCCATACCTCCGGACAGGGAATAGGGAACACCATATATTTT.

This sequence joins TRBV4-3 and TRBJ2-5; 8 nucleotides match TRBD2. The trim removed 4 bases at V and 4 bases at J, leaving 8 bases unmatched. Per the germline V gene, CDR1 is LGHNA and CDR2 is YSLEER. The CDR3 covers 15 residues. CDR3 protein: CASSPTGGPGETQYF. CDR3 coding DNA: TGCGCCAGCAGCCCGACGGGAGGGCCTGGAGAGACCCAGTACTTC.

V gene TRBV2 combines with J gene TRBJ2-1; tentatively, D is TRBD2 (7 bases). Trimming removed 9 bases at V and 4 bases at J, with 16 bases between. Germline loops: CDR1 SNHLY, CDR2 FYNNEI. The CDR3 has 14 amino acids. This chain's CDR3 is CASRGGGTYNEQFF. CDR3 nucleotides: TGTGCCAGTCGTGGCGGGGGCACATACAATGAGCAGTTCTTC.

This clonotype came up many times. The gene calls are TRBV2 and TRBJ2-3; the D is unclear. The V gene lost 3 bases and the J gene lost 4 bases, with 8 bases spanning the gap. Germline values: CDR1 SNHLY, CDR2 FYNNEI. The CDR3 covers 13 residues. In DNA form, the CDR3 reads TGTGCCAGCAGTGACTTGCGCGCAGATACGCAGTATTTT. This sequence encodes CASSDLRADTQYF.

This clonotype was found many times. V usage is TRBV4-2 and J usage is TRBJ1-1; no firm D call. The V gene's germline CDR1 is LGHNA and CDR2 YNFKEQ. Deletions cut 4 bases from V and 4 bases from J, with 19 bases between. The CDR3 contains 16 residues. CDR3 protein: CASSPRPGSLGTEAFF. The CDR3 DNA sequence: TGTGCCAGCAGCCCGAGGCCCGGGTCCCTAGGCACTGAAGCTTTCTTT.

This clonotype showed up many times. The chain combines TRBV7-9 with TRBJ2-1; tentative D call: TRBD2 (6 bases). Germline V lookup: CDR1 SEHNR, CDR2 FQNEAQ (reference sequence). V was trimmed by 5 bases and J by 1 base, leaving 12 bases between them. This CDR3 has 15 residues. The CDR3 nucleotides read TGTGCCAGCAGCCCGAGCGGGTTTTCCTACAATGAGCAGTTCTTC. Its translation: CASSPSGFSYNEQFF.

The table lists this clonotype with a few counts. J is TRBJ2-1 and V is TRBV20-1; 7 nucleotides agree with TRBD2. The ends lost 6 bases at V and 7 bases at J; junction bases unmatched: 9. The CDR3 loop spans 13 amino acids. From germline, CDR1 is DFQATT and CDR2 SNEGSKA (reference sequence). CDR3 coding DNA: TGCAGTGCCAAAGGGCGGGGGATAAATGAGCAGTTCTTC. Its translation is CSAKGRGINEQFF.